The 6 T cell receptor beta chains below come from one sample, sequenced in a study of graft-versus-host responses after intestinal transplantation. Sequenced by immunoSEQ multiplex PCR; TCRdb stores in-frame clones only, minus some. The sample lists under 50,000 clones, about nine tenths occurring once. The specimen comprised PBMCs, sampled 267 days after transplant. Every receptor here comes from a human patient who received an intestinal transplant, so some T cells may come from the graft donor.

This chain links TRBV4-2 with TRBJ2-1; 9 nucleotides line up with TRBD2. Per germline, CDR1 LGHNA and CDR2 YNFKEQ. V shed 0 bases and J 6 bases; nucleotides not matched to a gene: 6. This CDR3 has 16 residues. The CDR3 DNA is TGTGCCAGCAGCCAAGATCGGGTAGCGGGGGCCAATGAGCAGTTCTTC. This encodes CASSQDRVAGANEQFF.

A few counts support this clone. The CDR3 spells CASSDHTEAFF. DNA of the CDR3: TGTGCCAGCAGTGATCACACTGAAGCTTTCTTT. The chain joins TRBV25-1 to TRBJ1-1; D is ambiguous. The CDR3 length is 11 residues. CDR1 and CDR2 (germline): MGHDK, SYGVNS. Deletions cut 3 bases from V and 3 bases from J, with 2 bases between. The full variable domain, rest sourced from reference TRBV25-1 and TRBJ1-1, is EADIYQTPRYLVIGTGKKITLECSQTMGHDKMYWYQQDPGMELHLIHYSYGVNSTEKGDLSSESTVSRIRTEHFPLTLESARPSHTSQYLCASSDHTEAFFGQGTRLTVV.

The chain combines TRBV6-1 with TRBJ2-7; D may be TRBD2 (5 bases). CDR1 is MNHNS, CDR2 SASEGT, per germline. The CDR3 has 12 amino acids. Trimming took off 10 bases at V and 6 bases at J, with 16 bases between the two ends. CDR3 amino acids: CATSQLAGEQYF. The CDR3, as DNA: TGTGCCACCTCACAGCTAGCAGGCGAGCAGTACTTC.

This chain connects TRBV7-8 to TRBJ2-1; D gene ambiguous. The CDR3 contains 16 residues. V was pared by 2 bases and J by 1 base, with 12 bases between. Per the germline V gene, CDR1 is SGHVS and CDR2 is FQNEAQ. CDR3 in amino acids: CASSLTRAQSYNEQFF. As DNA, the CDR3 is TGTGCCAGCAGCTTAACACGGGCTCAGTCCTACAATGAGCAGTTCTTC.

The V gene is TRBV18, the J gene TRBJ2-3; no definite D call. V lost 4 bases, J lost 0 bases, and 5 bases lay in between. The CDR3 runs to 13 residues. Germline values: CDR1 KGHSH, CDR2 LQKENI. The CDR3 here is CASSRSSTDTQYF. The CDR3 coding sequence is TGTGCCAGCTCACGTTCTAGCACAGATACGCAGTATTTT.

This sequence joins TRBV21-1 and TRBJ2-1; the table's D call, TRBD2, has no DNA check behind it. TRBV21-1 is a pseudogene segment. There are 20 residues in the CDR3. The CDR3 is CASSNGQTLGGASSYNEQFF. The DNA for the CDR3 is TGTGCCAGCAGCAACGGACAGACACTAGGGGGGGCCTCCTCCTACAATGAGCAGTTCTTC.